This is a list of T cell receptor beta chains from one sample in a study of control samples from healthy donors and cancer patients. Sequencing was performed with immunoSEQ multiplex PCR; in TCRdb, only in-frame clones are kept and a portion is missing. The sample consists of some 160,000 clones, about 93% of them appearing once. Sequenced input: blood. These receptors all come from a woman in her 30s in good health. The CDR3 runs from the conserved cysteine through the conserved F or W. Clone sizes are given selectively: once, few, many, or a class where the clone is expanded.

TRBV20-1	TRBJ1-6	NA	CSASEGQGARSPLHF
TRBV5-5	TRBJ2-7	NA	CASSLWDSSYEQYF
TRBV28	TRBJ2-7	NA	CASSLGQNAGEEQYF
TRBV6-4	TRBJ2-3	NA	CASSELAGSTDTQYF
TRBV24-1	TRBJ2-2	NA	CATRPGTGELFF
TRBV5-6	TRBJ2-5	NA	CASSSVGTRGQETQYF
TRBV2	TRBJ2-1	NA	CASNNLAASYNEQFF
TRBV9	TRBJ1-6	NA	CASSGGSASPLHF
TRBV24-1	TRBJ2-2	NA	CATSPTNTGELFF
TRBV29-1	TRBJ2-7	NA	CSVAGGGPYEQYF
TRBV7-9	TRBJ2-1	NA	CASSSTGTGGNEQFF
TRBV5-6	TRBJ1-4	once	CASSFGTDNEKLFF
TRBV4-2	TRBJ2-5	NA	CASSQLGEETQYF
TRBV5-1	TRBJ2-7	NA	CASSGSTRREQYF
TRBV7-2	TRBJ2-1	NA	CASSLPPNGGRAYNEQFF
TRBV6-5	TRBJ1-1	once	CASSRQGPEAFF
TRBV30	TRBJ1-4	NA	CTWSPFQSEKLFF
TRBV9	TRBJ1-1	NA	CASSPWTANTEAFF
TRBV12-2	TRBJ1-5	NA	CARPIRQGDSNQPQHF
TRBV25-1	TRBJ1-1	NA	CASSAGTGVNTEAFF
TRBV5-4	TRBJ2-3	NA	CASSPPTGDTQYF
TRBV2	TRBJ1-4	NA	CASSAPGQGRLNEKLFF
TRBV27	TRBJ1-5	NA	CASSPHWTDNSNQPQHF
TRBV24-1	TRBJ2-1	NA	CATSDWTGEENEQFF
TRBV3-1/TRBV3-2	TRBJ2-2	NA	CASSLTGGNTGELFF
TRBV7-2	TRBJ2-3	NA	CASSLGTLTDTQYF
TRBV24-1	TRBJ1-5	NA	CATRQPLWAQPQHF
TRBV24-1	TRBJ2-1	NA	CATSGGLAGYNEQFF
TRBV5-5	TRBJ2-3	once	CASSFSDPTDTQYF
TRBV24-1	TRBJ1-1	NA	CATSDFFGTEAFF
TRBV4-1	TRBJ2-7	NA	CASSQQGQGNSYEQYF
TRBV6-1	TRBJ2-5	NA	CASSEPGSQETQYF
TRBV7-9	TRBJ2-3	NA	CASSLVDGADTQYF
TRBV7-2	TRBJ2-7	NA	CASSLVLLSSGAAYEQYF
TRBV5-5	TRBJ1-1	once	CASSSAVNTEAFF
TRBV27	TRBJ1-1	NA	CASSFEGSGGAFF
TRBV6-5	TRBJ1-2	NA	CASSYRGLSYGYTF
TRBV9	TRBJ1-1	NA	CASSVVSGELGQGRTEAFF
TRBV27	TRBJ1-1	once	CASTIGVGNTEAFF
TRBV5-5	TRBJ2-2	once	CASSFGDNPGTGELFF
TRBV11-3	TRBJ2-1	NA	CASSLMGTSNEQFF
TRBV29-1	TRBJ2-1	NA	CSVRGEEPWDEQFF
TRBV27	TRBJ1-4	NA	CASRSSGRGEKLFF
TRBV6-5	TRBJ1-4	NA	CASRLTGANEKLFF
TRBV5-1	TRBJ1-3	once	CASSLGQGAVGNTIYF
TRBV5-1	TRBJ2-1	NA	CASSLTSGIDEQFF
TRBV7-3	TRBJ1-2	NA	CASSDDNLVGYTF
TRBV10-3	TRBJ2-5	NA	CAISEGAPGLGETQYF
TRBV29-1	TRBJ2-7	NA	CSVEGPSYEQYF
TRBV7-9	TRBJ2-7	NA	CASSHQAEQYF
TRBV5-6	TRBJ1-5	few	CASSFDLNQPQHF
TRBV18	TRBJ2-7	NA	CASSPPTVSEQYF
TRBV6-1	TRBJ1-6	NA	CASSEAFHRVASPLHF
TRBV27	TRBJ1-1	NA	CASSFSGTGRTEAFF
TRBV15	TRBJ1-4	once	CATSRDIVGGRSTEKLFF
TRBV21-1	TRBJ1-1	few	CASYSHRNTEAFF
TRBV6-2/TRBV6-3	TRBJ1-5	NA	CASSWGLGNQPQHF
TRBV28	TRBJ1-5	NA	CASSFQVLNQPQHF